This is a list of T cell receptor beta chains from one sample in a study of T-cell reconstitution after alpha-beta-depleted transplantation in children. TCRdb recomputed calls from the PCR reads with MiXCR, one row per CDR3 protein. Found here are under 850,000 distinct CDR3 sequences, under 15% of them singletons; the top ten hold 0.79%. The material sequenced was PBMCs, taken before TCRalphabeta/CD19-depleted stem cell transplant. The receptors derive from a girl aged 2 to 9 with congenital amegakaryocytic thrombocytopenia, due to receive a stem cell transplant. The CDR3 runs from the conserved cysteine through the conserved F or W. D genes are given only for firm matches. Size values are once, few and many counts, or a class for expanded clones, and some rows have none.

TRBD2,TRBV5-1,few,16,TRBJ2-1,TGCGCCAGCAGCCTTAAGCTAGCGGGAGGGCGCTATGAGCAGTTCTTC,CASSLKLAGGRYEQFF
TRBD2,TRBV5-1,-,16,TRBJ2-3,TGCGCCAGCAGCCCGCCGTCAGCGGGAGAAACAGATACGCAGTATTTT,CASSPPSAGETDTQYF
-,TRBV12-3/TRBV12-4,few,13,TRBJ2-7,TGTGCCAGCAGTTTCGGGAGTACCCACGAGCAGTACTTC,CASSFGSTHEQYF
-,TRBV20-1,few,13,TRBJ2-7,TGCAGTGCTATGTTACCCGTCTCCTACGAGCAGTACTTC,CSAMLPVSYEQYF
-,TRBV7-2,-,15,TRBJ2-7,TGTGCCAGCAGCTTCTACGCGGGAAGAGACTACGAGCAGTACTTC,CASSFYAGRDYEQYF
-,TRBV20-1,many,14,TRBJ2-1,TGCAGTGCTGCCCCGATCCGGTACTACAATGAGCAGTTCTTC,CSAAPIRYYNEQFF
TRBD2,TRBV12-3/TRBV12-4,-,17,TRBJ2-7,TGTGCCAGCAGTGACGCTAGCGGAGGGAGAGGCTCCTACGAGCAGTACTTC,CASSDASGGRGSYEQYF
-,TRBV20-1,few,12,TRBJ2-5,TGCAGTGCTAGTCCCGCGGTAGAGACCCAGTACTTC,CSASPAVETQYF
-,TRBV30,-,11,TRBJ2-5,TGTGCCTGGCTGCGGCAAGAGACCCAGTACTTC,CAWLRQETQYF
TRBD1,TRBV20-1,few,14,TRBJ1-3,TGCAGTGCTGGACCGGGACAGGGGAGAAACACCATATATTTT,CSAGPGQGRNTIYF
-,TRBV5-1,-,15,TRBJ2-1,TGCGCCAGTTCGGGTTGGAGCGGATCACACAATGAGCAGTTCTTC,CASSGWSGSHNEQFF
TRBD2,TRBV7-3,-,19,TRBJ2-1,TGTGCCAGCAGCCCCCGAGGAGGGACTAGCGGGAGATTTTACAATGAGCAGTTCTTC,CASSPRGGTSGRFYNEQFF
-,TRBV5-1,many,17,TRBJ1-5,TGCGCCAGCAGCTTGGAGCCGACGGATTATAGCAATCAGCCCCAGCATTTT,CASSLEPTDYSNQPQHF
TRBD2,TRBV10-3,many,16,TRBJ2-2,TGTGCCATCAACTCACTAGCGGGAGGGCCCGGCGGGGAGCTGTTTTTT,CAINSLAGGPGGELFF
TRBD2,TRBV12-3/TRBV12-4,many,14,TRBJ2-5,TGTGCCAGCGGTGGACTAGCGGGAGAAGAGACCCAGTACTTC,CASGGLAGEETQYF
TRBD2,TRBV2,few,12,TRBJ2-7,TGTGCCAGCACCCTAGCGGGAGACGAGCAGTACTTC,CASTLAGDEQYF
-,TRBV10-3,few,14,TRBJ2-3,TGTGCCATCAGTGATTCCGGACCGACAGATACGCAGTATTTT,CAISDSGPTDTQYF
-,TRBV7-2,many,14,TRBJ2-5,TGTGCCAGCAGCGGACCCGGGACGAAAGAGACCCAGTACTTC,CASSGPGTKETQYF
-,TRBV20-1,many,13,TRBJ2-1,TGCAGTGCTTTGCGGGTCTCCTACAATGAGCAGTTCTTC,CSALRVSYNEQFF
-,TRBV20-1,-,15,TRBJ1-5,TGCAGTGCTAGAGATGGAGACCTAGGCAATCAGCCCCAGCATTTT,CSARDGDLGNQPQHF
-,TRBV15,many,12,TRBJ1-2,TGTGCCACCAGTCGGGATAACTATGGCTACACCTTC,CATSRDNYGYTF
-,TRBV7-9,-,13,TRBJ1-5,TGTGACAGCAGCTTAGTTGACAATCGGCCCCAGCATTTT,CDSSLVDNRPQHF
TRBD2,TRBV11-1,few,19,TRBJ2-7,TGTGCCAGCAGCCCGACCGGGGGGGGGACTAGCGGGAGTGGTCTCGAGCAGTACTTC,CASSPTGGGTSGSGLEQYF
-,TRBV19,-,19,TRBJ2-1,TGTGCCAGTAGTATAGATGTTTGGGACAAACGTGGTTTGGCCAATGAGCAGTTCTTC,CASSIDVWDKRGLANEQFF
-,TRBV10-1,many,14,TRBJ2-2,TGCGCCAGCAGTGAGTCACTAGTCACCGGGGAGCTGTTTTTT,CASSESLVTGELFF
TRBD2,TRBV6-5,few,15,TRBJ2-3,TGTGCCAGCAGTAACAAAGCGGGAGGGCCGGATACGCAGTATTTT,CASSNKAGGPDTQYF
-,TRBV12-3/TRBV12-4,-,15,TRBJ1-1,TGTGCCAGCAGTTTTCCGTTTGGTGGGGACACTGAAGCTTTCTTT,CASSFPFGGDTEAFF
-,TRBV5-6,many,14,TRBJ1-1,TGTGCCAGCAGCTTTGGACCCACAGACACTGAAGCTTTCTTT,CASSFGPTDTEAFF
TRBD1,TRBV10-3,many,14,TRBJ1-2,TGTGCCATCAGCTCCGTCCAGGGGGCCTGGGGCTACACCTTC,CAISSVQGAWGYTF
-,TRBV20-1,-,15,TRBJ2-1,TGCAGTGTCCTGGGTAGCGGAGCTACCTACAATGAGCAGTTCTTC,CSVLGSGATYNEQFF
-,TRBV5-1,many,13,TRBJ2-5,TGCGCCAGCAGCTTGGTAGCGGAAGAGACCCAGTACTTC,CASSLVAEETQYF
-,TRBV20-1,few,14,TRBJ2-2,TGCAGTGCTAACTCCCGGGGGACGGGCGGGGAGCTGTTTTTT,CSANSRGTGGELFF